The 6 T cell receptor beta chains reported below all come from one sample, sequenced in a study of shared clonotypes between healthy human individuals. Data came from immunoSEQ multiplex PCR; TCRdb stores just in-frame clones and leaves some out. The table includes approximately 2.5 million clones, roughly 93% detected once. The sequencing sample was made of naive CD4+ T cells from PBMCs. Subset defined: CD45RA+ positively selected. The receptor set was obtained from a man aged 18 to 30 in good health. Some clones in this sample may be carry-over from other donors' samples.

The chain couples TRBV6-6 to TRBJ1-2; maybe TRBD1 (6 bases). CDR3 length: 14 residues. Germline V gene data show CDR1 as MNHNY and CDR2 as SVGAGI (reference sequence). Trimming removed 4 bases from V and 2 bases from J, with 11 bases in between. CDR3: CASSLAGGNYGYTF. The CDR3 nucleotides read TGTGCCAGCAGTTTAGCCGGGGGCAACTATGGCTACACCTTC.

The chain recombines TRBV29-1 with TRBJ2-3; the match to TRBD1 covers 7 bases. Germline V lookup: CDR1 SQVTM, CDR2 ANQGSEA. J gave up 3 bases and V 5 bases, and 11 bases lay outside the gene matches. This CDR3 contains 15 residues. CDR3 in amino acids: CSVRQGAADTDTQYF. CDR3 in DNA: TGCAGCGTTAGACAGGGCGCGGCCGATACAGATACGCAGTATTTT.

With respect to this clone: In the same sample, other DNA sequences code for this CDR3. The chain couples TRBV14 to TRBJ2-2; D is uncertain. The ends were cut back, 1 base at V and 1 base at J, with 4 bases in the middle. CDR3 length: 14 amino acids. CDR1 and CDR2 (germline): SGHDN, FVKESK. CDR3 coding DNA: TGTGCCAGCAGCCAAGGTCTGAACACCGGGGAGCTGTTTTTT. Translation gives CASSQGLNTGELFF.

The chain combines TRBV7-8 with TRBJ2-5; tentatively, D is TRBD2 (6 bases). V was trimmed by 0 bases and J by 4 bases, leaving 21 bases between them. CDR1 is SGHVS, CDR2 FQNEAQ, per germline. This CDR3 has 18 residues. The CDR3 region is CASSLAPFSGPGRETQYF. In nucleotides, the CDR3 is TGTGCCAGCAGCTTAGCCCCGTTTAGCGGACCCGGTAGAGAGACCCAGTACTTC.

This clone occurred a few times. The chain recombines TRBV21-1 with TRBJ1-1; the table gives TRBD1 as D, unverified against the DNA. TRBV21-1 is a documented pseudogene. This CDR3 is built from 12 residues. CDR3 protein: CASSPQAREAFF. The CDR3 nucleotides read TGTGCCAGCAGCCCCCAGGCACGGGAAGCTTTCTTT.

As DNA, the CDR3 is TGTGCCAGCAGCTCCACGCGGCATACCAGCTCTGGAAACACCATATATTTT. Protein: CASSSTRHTSSGNTIYF. The genes are TRBV7-8 and TRBJ1-3, with unresolved D. Trimming left V 4 bases short and J 0 bases short, with 16 bases between. This CDR3 comprises 17 residues. Germline CDR1 SGHVS, CDR2 FQNEAQ.